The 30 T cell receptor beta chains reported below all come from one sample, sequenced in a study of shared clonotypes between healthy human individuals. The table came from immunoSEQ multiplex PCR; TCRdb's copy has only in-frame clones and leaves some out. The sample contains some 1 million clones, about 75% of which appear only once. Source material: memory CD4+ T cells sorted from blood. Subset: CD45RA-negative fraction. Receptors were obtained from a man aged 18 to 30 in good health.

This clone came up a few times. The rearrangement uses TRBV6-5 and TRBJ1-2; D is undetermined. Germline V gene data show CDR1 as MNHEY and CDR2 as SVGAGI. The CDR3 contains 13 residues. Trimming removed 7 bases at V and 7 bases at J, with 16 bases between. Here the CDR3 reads CASTSWEFGGYTF. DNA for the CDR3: TGTGCCAGCACTTCGTGGGAATTTGGTGGCTACACCTTC.

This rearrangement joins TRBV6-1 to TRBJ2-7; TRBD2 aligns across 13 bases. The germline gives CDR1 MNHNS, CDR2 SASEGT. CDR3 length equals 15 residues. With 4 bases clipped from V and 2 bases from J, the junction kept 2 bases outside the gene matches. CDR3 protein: CASSVGLAGAYEQYF. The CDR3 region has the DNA TGTGCCAGCAGTGTCGGACTAGCGGGGGCCTACGAGCAGTACTTC.

CDR3 region: CASKGGLVQWEQFF. The CDR3 nucleotides read TGTGCCAGCAAAGGGGGCTTAGTTCAATGGGAGCAGTTCTTC. The V and J genes are TRBV6-1 and TRBJ2-1; 7 nucleotides align to TRBD1. The CDR3 extends over 14 amino acids. The germline CDR1 and CDR2 sequences are MNHNS and SASEGT. Losses at the gene ends were 7 bases for V and 10 bases for J; bases not matched to a gene: 13.

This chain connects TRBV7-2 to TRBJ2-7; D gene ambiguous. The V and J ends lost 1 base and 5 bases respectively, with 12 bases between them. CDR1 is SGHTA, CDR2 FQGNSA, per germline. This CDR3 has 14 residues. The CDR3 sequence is CASSLDITANEQYF. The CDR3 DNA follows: TGTGCCAGCAGCTTAGATATCACGGCAAACGAGCAGTACTTC. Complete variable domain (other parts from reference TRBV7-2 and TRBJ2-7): GAGVSQSPSNKVTEKGKDVELRCDPISGHTALYWYRQSLGQGLEFLIYFQGNSAPDKSGLPSDRFSAERTGGSVSTLTIQRTQQEDSAVYLCASSLDITANEQYFGPGTRLTVT.

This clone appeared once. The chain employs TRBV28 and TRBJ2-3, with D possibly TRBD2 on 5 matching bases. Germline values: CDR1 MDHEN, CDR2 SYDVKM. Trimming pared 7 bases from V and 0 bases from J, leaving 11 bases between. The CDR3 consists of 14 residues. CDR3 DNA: TGTGCCAGCACCACGGGATCAAGCACAGATACGCAGTATTTT. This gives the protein CASTTGSSTDTQYF.

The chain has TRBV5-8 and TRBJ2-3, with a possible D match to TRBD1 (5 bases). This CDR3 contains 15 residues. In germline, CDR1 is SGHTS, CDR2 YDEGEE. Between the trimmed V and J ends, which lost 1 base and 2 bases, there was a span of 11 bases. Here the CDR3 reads CASSLLNRFTDTQYF. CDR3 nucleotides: TGTGCCAGCAGCTTGCTCAACAGGTTCACAGATACGCAGTATTTT.

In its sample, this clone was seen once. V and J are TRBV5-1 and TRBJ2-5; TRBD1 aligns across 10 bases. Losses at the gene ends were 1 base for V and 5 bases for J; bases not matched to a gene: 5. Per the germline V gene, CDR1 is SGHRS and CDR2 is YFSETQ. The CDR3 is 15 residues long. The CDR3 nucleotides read TGCGCCAGCAGCTTGCCAGGACAGGGGGGCGAGACCCAGTACTTC. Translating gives CASSLPGQGGETQYF.

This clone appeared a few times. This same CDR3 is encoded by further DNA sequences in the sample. The CDR3 here is CASSSTSYEQYF. The DNA of the CDR3 is TGCGCCAGCAGCTCCACAAGCTACGAGCAGTACTTC. The V call is TRBV5-1, the J call TRBJ2-7; no clear D. This CDR3 spans 12 amino acids. CDR1 is SGHRS and CDR2 is YFSETQ in the germline V gene. The V and J ends lost 3 bases and 3 bases respectively, with 7 bases between them.

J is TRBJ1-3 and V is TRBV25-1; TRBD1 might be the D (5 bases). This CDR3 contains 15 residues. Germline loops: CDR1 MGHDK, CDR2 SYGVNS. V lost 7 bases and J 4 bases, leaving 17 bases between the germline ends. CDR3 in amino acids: CASTGTAARGNTIYF. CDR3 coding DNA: TGTGCCAGCACCGGGACGGCGGCCCGGGGAAACACCATATATTTT. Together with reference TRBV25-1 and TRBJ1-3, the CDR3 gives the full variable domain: EADIYQTPRYLVIGTGKKITLECSQTMGHDKMYWYQQDPGMELHLIHYSYGVNSTEKGDLSSESTVSRIRTEHFPLTLESARPSHTSQYLCASTGTAARGNTIYFGEGSWLTVV.

The CDR3 region has the DNA TGCGCCAGCAGCCTTACGGGACTACGAACCACCGGGGAGCTGTTTTTT. Protein sequence: CASSLTGLRTTGELFF. The chain has TRBV5-1 and TRBJ2-2; TRBD2 matches 7 bases. The CDR3 runs to 16 residues. V lost 4 bases and J lost 4; bases outside the gene matches: 10. Germline V gene sequence: CDR1 SGHRS, CDR2 YFSETQ.

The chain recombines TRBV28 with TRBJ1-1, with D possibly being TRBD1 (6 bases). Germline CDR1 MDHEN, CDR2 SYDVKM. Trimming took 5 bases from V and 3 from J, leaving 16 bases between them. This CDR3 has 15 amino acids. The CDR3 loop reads CASSTGGARDTEAFF. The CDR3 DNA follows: TGTGCCAGCAGTACCGGGGGGGCAAGGGACACTGAAGCTTTCTTT.

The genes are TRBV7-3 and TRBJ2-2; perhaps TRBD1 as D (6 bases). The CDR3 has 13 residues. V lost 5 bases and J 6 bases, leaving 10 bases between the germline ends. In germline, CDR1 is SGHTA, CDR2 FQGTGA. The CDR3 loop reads CASSPGVPGELFF. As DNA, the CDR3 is TGTGCCAGCAGCCCAGGGGTTCCCGGGGAGCTGTTTTTT.

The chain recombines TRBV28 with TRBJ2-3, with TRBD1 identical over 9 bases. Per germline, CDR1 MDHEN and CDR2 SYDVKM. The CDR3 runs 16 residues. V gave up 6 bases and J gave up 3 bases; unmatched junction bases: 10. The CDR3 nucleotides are TGTGCCAGCAGGGGACAGGGCCCCTCCGGGACAGATACGCAGTATTTT. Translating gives CASRGQGPSGTDTQYF.

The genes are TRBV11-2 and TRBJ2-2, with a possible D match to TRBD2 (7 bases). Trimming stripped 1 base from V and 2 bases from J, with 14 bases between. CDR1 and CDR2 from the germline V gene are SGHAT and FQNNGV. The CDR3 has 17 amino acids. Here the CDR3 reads CASSLVLGGLNTGELFF. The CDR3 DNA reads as TGTGCCAGCAGCTTAGTTCTCGGGGGGCTAAACACCGGGGAGCTGTTTTTT.

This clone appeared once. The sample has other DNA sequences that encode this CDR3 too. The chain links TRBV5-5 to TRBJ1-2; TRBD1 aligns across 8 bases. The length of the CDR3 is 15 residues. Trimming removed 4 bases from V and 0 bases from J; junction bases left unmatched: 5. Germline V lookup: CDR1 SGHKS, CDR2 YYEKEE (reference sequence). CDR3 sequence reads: CASSLGTGPNYGYTF. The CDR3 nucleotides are TGTGCCAGCAGCCTTGGGACAGGACCTAACTATGGCTACACCTTC.

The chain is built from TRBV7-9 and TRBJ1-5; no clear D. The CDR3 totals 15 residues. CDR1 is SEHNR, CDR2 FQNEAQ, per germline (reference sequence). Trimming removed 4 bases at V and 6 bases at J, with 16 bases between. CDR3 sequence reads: CASSSQAGLAQPQHF. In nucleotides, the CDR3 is TGTGCCAGCAGCTCCCAGGCGGGGTTAGCTCAGCCCCAGCATTTT.

The CDR3 loop reads CASSSRGEKLFF. The CDR3 nucleotides are TGTGCCAGCAGTTCCAGGGGGGAAAAACTGTTTTTT. The chain combines TRBV28 with TRBJ1-4; 7 nucleotides match TRBD1. CDR3 length: 12 residues. Trimming cost V 4 bases and J 8 bases; bases outside gene matches: 1. Per germline, CDR1 MDHEN and CDR2 SYDVKM. Looking up the rest from reference TRBV28 and TRBJ1-4 gives the full variable domain: DVKVTQSSRYLVKRTGEKVFLECVQDMDHENMFWYRQDPGLGLRLIYFSYDVKMKEKGDIPEGYSVSREKKERFSLILESASTNQTSMYLCASSSRGEKLFFGSGTQLSVL.

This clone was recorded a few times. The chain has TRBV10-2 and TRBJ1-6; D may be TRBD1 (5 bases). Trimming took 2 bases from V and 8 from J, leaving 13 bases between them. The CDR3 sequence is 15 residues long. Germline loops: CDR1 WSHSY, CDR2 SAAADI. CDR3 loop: CASSEAGTAHSPLHF. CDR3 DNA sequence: TGCGCCAGCAGTGAGGCCGGGACGGCACATTCACCCCTCCACTTT.

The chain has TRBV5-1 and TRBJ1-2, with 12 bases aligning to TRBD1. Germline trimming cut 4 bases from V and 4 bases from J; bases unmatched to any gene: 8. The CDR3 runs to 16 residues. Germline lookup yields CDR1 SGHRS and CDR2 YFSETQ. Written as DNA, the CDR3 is TGCGCCAGCAGCACGGGACAGGGGGCGATGATCTATGGCTACACCTTC. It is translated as CASSTGQGAMIYGYTF.

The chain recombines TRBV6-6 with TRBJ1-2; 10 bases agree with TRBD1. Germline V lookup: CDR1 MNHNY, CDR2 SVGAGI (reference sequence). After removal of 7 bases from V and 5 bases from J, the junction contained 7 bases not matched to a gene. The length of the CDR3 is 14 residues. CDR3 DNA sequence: TGTGCCAGCACCCGACAGGGGGCAAGTTATGGCTACACCTTC. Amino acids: CASTRQGASYGYTF.

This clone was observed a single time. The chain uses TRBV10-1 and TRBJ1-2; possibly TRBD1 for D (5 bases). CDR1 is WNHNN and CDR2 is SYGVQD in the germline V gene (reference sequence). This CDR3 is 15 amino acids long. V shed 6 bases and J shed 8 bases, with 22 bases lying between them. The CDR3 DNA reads TGCGCCAGCAGCGCGGACATGTTCGGGAATGAGGGCTACACCTTC. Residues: CASSADMFGNEGYTF.

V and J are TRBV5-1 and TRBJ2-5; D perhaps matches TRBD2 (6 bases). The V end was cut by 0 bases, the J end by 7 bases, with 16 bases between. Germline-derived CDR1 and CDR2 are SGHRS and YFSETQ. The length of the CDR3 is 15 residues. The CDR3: CASSLDGGDRGTQYF. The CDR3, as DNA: TGCGCCAGCAGCTTGGATGGCGGGGATAGAGGGACCCAGTACTTC.

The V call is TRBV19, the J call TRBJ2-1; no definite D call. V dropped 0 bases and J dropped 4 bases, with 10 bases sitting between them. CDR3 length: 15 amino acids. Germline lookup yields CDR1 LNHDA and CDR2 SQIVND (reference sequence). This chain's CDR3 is CASSIEGTGYNEQFF. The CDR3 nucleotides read TGTGCCAGTAGTATAGAGGGAACGGGTTACAATGAGCAGTTCTTC.

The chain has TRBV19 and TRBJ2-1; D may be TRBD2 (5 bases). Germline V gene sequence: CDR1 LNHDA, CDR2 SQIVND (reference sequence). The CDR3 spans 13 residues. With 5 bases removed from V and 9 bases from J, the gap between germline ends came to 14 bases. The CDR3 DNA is TGTGCCAGTAGTGCGGACTCGGACGGTGAGCAGTTCTTC. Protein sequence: CASSADSDGEQFF.

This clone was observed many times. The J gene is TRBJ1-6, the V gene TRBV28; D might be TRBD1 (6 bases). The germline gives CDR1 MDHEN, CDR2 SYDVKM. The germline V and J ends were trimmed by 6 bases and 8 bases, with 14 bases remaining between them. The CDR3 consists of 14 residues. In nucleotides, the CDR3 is TGTGCCAGCAGGCCCCAGGGGCCCTATTCACCCCTCCACTTT. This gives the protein CASRPQGPYSPLHF.

The CDR3 DNA is TGTGCCAGCAGCCCAGAGCCGGGAGGAGGCTACGAGCAGTACTTC. It is translated as CASSPEPGGGYEQYF. The gene calls are TRBV5-4 and TRBJ2-7; TRBD2 matches at 7 bases. Germline V gene lookup returns CDR1 SGHNT and CDR2 YYREEE (reference sequence). V shed 4 bases, J shed 3 bases, and the junction held 10 bases outside the gene matches. The CDR3 spans 15 residues.

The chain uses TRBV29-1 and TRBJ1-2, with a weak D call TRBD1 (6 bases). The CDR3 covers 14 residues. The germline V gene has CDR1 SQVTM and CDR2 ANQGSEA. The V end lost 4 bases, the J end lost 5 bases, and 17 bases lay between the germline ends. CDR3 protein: CSVVPQWTEYGYTF. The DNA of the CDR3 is TGCAGCGTTGTACCACAATGGACAGAATATGGCTACACCTTC.

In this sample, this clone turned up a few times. DNA of the CDR3: TGTGCCAGCAGAAGGGGGGCGGGCGAGCAGTACTTC. Protein product: CASRRGAGEQYF. J is TRBJ2-7 and V is TRBV6-5; the D gene could be TRBD1 or TRBD2 (6 bases each). The germline CDR1 and CDR2 sequences are MNHEY and SVGAGI. This CDR3 has 12 residues. V gave up 6 bases and J gave up 6 bases, with 12 bases separating them.

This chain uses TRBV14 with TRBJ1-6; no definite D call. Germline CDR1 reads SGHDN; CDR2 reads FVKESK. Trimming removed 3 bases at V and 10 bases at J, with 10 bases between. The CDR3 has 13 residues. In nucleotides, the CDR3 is TGTGCCAGCAGCCAGGAGTCGCGATCACCCCTCCACTTT. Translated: CASSQESRSPLHF.

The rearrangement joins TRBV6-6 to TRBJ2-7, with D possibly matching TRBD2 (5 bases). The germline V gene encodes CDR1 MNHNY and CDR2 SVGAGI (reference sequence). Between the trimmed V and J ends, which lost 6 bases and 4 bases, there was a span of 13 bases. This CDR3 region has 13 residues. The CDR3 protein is CASRDSFGYEQYF. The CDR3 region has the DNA TGTGCCAGCAGGGACTCTTTCGGGTACGAGCAGTACTTC.